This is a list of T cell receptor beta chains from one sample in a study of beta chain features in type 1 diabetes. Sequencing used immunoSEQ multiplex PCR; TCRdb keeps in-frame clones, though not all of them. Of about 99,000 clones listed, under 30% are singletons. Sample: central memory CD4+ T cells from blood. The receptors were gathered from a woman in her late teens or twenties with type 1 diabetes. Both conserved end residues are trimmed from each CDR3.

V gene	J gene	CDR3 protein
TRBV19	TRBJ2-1	ASSIRGLNEQF
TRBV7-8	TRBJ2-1	ASRRLVAVNEQF
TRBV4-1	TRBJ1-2	ASSQDPPTGPIVGYT
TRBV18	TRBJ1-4	ASSPAKGANEKLF
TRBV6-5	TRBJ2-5	ASRRDRALQETQY
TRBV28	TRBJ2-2	ASSQQPGQGNTGELF
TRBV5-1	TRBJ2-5	ASFIAGEETQY
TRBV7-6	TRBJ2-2	ASSKRLQRSTGELF
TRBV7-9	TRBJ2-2	ASSVGQGYTGELF
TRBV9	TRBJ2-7	ASSVGPGDLYEQY
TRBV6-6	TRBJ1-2	ASRYSTGAQGYT
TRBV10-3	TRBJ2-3	ATLAVGADTQY
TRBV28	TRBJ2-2	ASSPGTSRTGELF
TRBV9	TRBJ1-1	ASSVGSGNTEAF
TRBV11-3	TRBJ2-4	ASSSDRKNIQY
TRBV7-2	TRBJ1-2	ASSLRSETYGYT
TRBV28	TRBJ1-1	ASSFHGQNTEAF
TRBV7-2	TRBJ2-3	ASSFLAGVSDTQY
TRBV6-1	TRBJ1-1	ASILGTANTEAF
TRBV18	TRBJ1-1	ASSRGSSTEAF
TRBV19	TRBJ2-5	ASSIRGGSYQETQY
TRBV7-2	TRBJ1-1	ASSLGGGVTEAF
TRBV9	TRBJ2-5	ASSVVGHSEGETQY
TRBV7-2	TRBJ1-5	ASSLGQGSGPQH
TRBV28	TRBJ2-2	ATSGGNRVGELF
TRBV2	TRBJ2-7	ASRAESGRAHEQY
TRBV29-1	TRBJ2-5	SVEFSQETQY
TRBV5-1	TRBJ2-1	ASSLSSTSESSYNEQF
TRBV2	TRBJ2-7	ASSEVREQY
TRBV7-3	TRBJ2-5	ASSRAPTSAETQY